This paragraph covers one T cell receptor beta chain sequence. Researchers ran the PCR with 60 Vbeta and 13 Jbeta primers. Only in-frame clones appear in the TCRdb table, and some are missing; sequencing was by immunoSEQ multiplex PCR. The sample carries under 100,000 clones, around 81% recorded once. Every donor was a healthy person donating bone marrow. This specimen comes from a study of cytomegalovirus exposure and HLA in healthy donors. This CDR3 contains 11 residues. Trimming stripped 5 bases from V and 8 bases from J, with 7 bases between. Germline lookup yields CDR1 LNHDA and CDR2 SQIVND (reference sequence).

This receptor was identified in a woman between 65 and 79 years old in good health and CMV-seropositive. The chain is built from TRBV19 and TRBJ2-1, with D unclear. Sequencing was carried out using PBMCs. The CDR3 loop reads CASSASYEQFF. CDR3 DNA sequence: TGTGCCAGTAGTGCTAGTTATGAGCAGTTCTTC.